Included here is one T cell receptor beta chain sequence, with context. The sample is drawn from a study of technical replicates of blood from a handful of donors. The table came from immunoSEQ multiplex PCR; TCRdb's copy has only in-frame clones and leaves some out. The sample consists of tens of thousands of clones, around 94% of them appearing once. Germline-derived CDR1 and CDR2 are GTSNPN and SVGIG (reference sequence). There are 10 residues in the CDR3. Trimming removed 5 bases from V and 8 bases from J, with 9 bases in between. The clonotype comes from a human donor in good health. Specimen: T cells isolated from PBMCs. The V call is TRBV30, the J call TRBJ1-2; D is ambiguous. The CDR3 sequence is CAWDIDGYTF. The CDR3 DNA follows: TGTGCCTGGGACATAGACGGCTACACCTTC.